A selection of T cell receptor beta chains follows, all from one sample in a study of beta chain features in type 1 diabetes. Data came from immunoSEQ multiplex PCR; TCRdb stores just in-frame clones and leaves some out. In the table there are some 120,000 clones, 17% of which are singletons. The sequencing input was central memory CD4+ T cells from blood. These receptors originate from a man between 18 and 35 years old with type 1 diabetes. Each CDR3 is given with its conserved first and last residue. The D gene is left open where the match is weak. Clone size, where shown, is once, few, many, or a class for clones that have expanded.

j_call d_call v_call clone_size cdr3_nt cdr3_aa
TRBJ2-3 NA TRBV18 few TGTGCCAGCTCACCACAGGGGGGCTCAACCACAGATACGCAGTATTTT CASSPQGGSTTDTQYF
TRBJ2-4 NA TRBV5-1 NA TGCGCCAGCAGCTTGGGGGAGCGTAGCATTCAGTACTTC CASSLGERSIQYF
TRBJ1-4 TRBD1 TRBV30 NA TGTGCCTGGAGTTTGGGACAGATTAATGAAAAACTGTTTTTT CAWSLGQINEKLFF
TRBJ2-4 TRBD1 TRBV5-4 NA TGTGCCAGCAGCCCTGGACAGGGGAGTAACAAAAACATTCAGTACTTC CASSPGQGSNKNIQYF
TRBJ2-2 NA TRBV29-1 NA TGCAGCGCCAGACCGGGACTCACGAACACCGGGGAGCTGTTTTTT CSARPGLTNTGELFF
TRBJ1-4 NA TRBV11-2 NA TGTGCCAGCAGCTTAGGGGGGACTAATGAAAAACTGTTTTTT CASSLGGTNEKLFF
TRBJ1-2 NA TRBV29-1 NA TGCAGCGCTGCCGGGACGAATGTCGAATATGGCTACACCTTC CSAAGTNVEYGYTF
TRBJ1-2 TRBD1 TRBV7-2 NA TGTGCCAGCAGCTTTGGACAGGACCCTAACTATGGCTACACCTTC CASSFGQDPNYGYTF
TRBJ1-3 NA TRBV5-1 few TGCGCCAGCAGCTTGGGAGGTGAAAACACCATATATTTT CASSLGGENTIYF
TRBJ2-3 NA TRBV30 many TGTGCCTGGAGTGTAGACGCAAGTGGTACGCAGTATTTT CAWSVDASGTQYF
TRBJ1-2 NA TRBV4-2 NA TGTGCCAGCAGCCTACAGGGATATGGCTACACCTTC CASSLQGYGYTF
TRBJ2-7 TRBD2 TRBV30 few TGTGCCTGGCGGCGGGAGGCCTACGAGCAGTACTTC CAWRREAYEQYF
TRBJ2-3 NA TRBV30 few TGTGCCCGACGGGAGACTAGCACAGATACGCAGTATTTT CARRETSTDTQYF
TRBJ1-5 NA TRBV2 NA TGTGCCAGCAGTGAAGGGAGGGGGAATCAGCCCCAGCATTTT CASSEGRGNQPQHF
TRBJ1-5 NA TRBV7-8 few TGTGCCAGCAGCTTAGAAGAAGGACAGCCCCAGCATTTT CASSLEEGQPQHF
TRBJ1-1 NA TRBV30 few TGTGCCTGCCCGCAGGGAGGGAACACTGAAGCTTTCTTT CACPQGGNTEAFF
TRBJ2-7 TRBD2 TRBV7-6 NA TGTGCCAGCAGTCTCGGGACTAGCGGGCTTCAAGCGTACTTC CASSLGTSGLQAYF
TRBJ2-5 TRBD1 TRBV28 few TGTGCCAGCAGTGGGGGACAGTCCCAAGAGACCCAGTACTTC CASSGGQSQETQYF
TRBJ2-3 NA TRBV7-2 few TGTGCCAGCAGCCTTCGGGCCGCCACAGATACGCAGTATTTT CASSLRAATDTQYF
TRBJ2-3 TRBD2 TRBV30 NA TGTGCCTGGAAACCGACTAGCGGCTTCACAGATACGCAGTATTTT CAWKPTSGFTDTQYF
TRBJ2-3 TRBD2 TRBV9 NA TGTGCCAGCAGCGTAGGGCCGGGACTAAGCACAGATACGCAGTATTTT CASSVGPGLSTDTQYF
TRBJ2-7 NA TRBV4-3 NA TGCGCCAGCAGCCAAGTTGGGACACGGCTCTACGAGCAGTACTTC CASSQVGTRLYEQYF
TRBJ2-7 NA TRBV7-9 many TGTGCCAGCAGTCCTCAACCCGGCGACGAGCAGTACTTC CASSPQPGDEQYF
TRBJ2-7 TRBD1 TRBV6-1 few TGTGCCAGCGGGGGACAGGAGACCACCGGGGAGCAGTACTTC CASGGQETTGEQYF
TRBJ1-6 NA TRBV2 NA TGTGCCAGCAGCGGGGTATCGGATTCACCCCTCCACTTT CASSGVSDSPLHF
TRBJ2-7 NA TRBV6-5 NA TGTGCCAGCGGGATCAGGGACTACGAGCAGTACTTC CASGIRDYEQYF
TRBJ1-1 NA TRBV28 NA TGTGCCAGCATGTACACTGAAGCTTTCTTT CASMYTEAFF
TRBJ2-7 TRBD2 TRBV30 NA TGTGCCTGGAGTCCCTTAGGACTAGCGGAGTACGAGCAGTACTTC CAWSPLGLAEYEQYF
TRBJ2-1 NA TRBV28 few TGTGCCAGCAGTTTAAGCTCTACCGGCTCCTACAATGAGCAGTTCTTC CASSLSSTGSYNEQFF